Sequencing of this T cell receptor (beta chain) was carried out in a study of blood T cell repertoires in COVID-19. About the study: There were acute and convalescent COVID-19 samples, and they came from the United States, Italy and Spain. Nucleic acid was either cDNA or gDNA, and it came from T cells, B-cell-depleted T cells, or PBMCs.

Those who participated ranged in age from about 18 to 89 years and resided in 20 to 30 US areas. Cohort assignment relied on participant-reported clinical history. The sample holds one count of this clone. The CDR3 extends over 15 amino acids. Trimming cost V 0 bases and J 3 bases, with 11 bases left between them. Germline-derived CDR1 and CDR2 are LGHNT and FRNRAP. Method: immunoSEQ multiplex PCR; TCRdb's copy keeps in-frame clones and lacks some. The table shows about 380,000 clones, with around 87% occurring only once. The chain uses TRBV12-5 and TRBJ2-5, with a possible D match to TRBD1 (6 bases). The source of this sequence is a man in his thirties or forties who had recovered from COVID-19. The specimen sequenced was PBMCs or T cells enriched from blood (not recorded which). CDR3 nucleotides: TGTGCTAGTGGTTTGGTACCAAACAGGGAAGAGACCCAGTACTTC. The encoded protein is CASGLVPNREETQYF. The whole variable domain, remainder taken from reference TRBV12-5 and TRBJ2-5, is DARVTQTPRHKVTEMGQEVTMRCQPILGHNTVFWYRQTMMQGLELLAYFRNRAPLDDSGMPKDRFSAEMPDATLATLKIQPSEPRDSAVYFCASGLVPNREETQYFGPGTRLLVL.